The present TCR beta chain was sequenced within a study of T-cell memory formation after mild COVID-19. There are a few counts of this clonotype. The antigen remains undetermined. V was clipped by 5 bases and J by 2 bases, with 10 bases between them. CDR1 is SGHDN, CDR2 FVKESK, per germline. This CDR3 spans 13 amino acids. One entry per CDR3 protein, called by TCRdb with MiXCR from the 5' RACE reads. This sample has roughly 500,000 distinct CDR3 sequences, with over 20% found just once. Findings and caveats of the study: Shrinking CD4+ clones resided mostly in CM and EM, and CD8+ ones in EMRA.

This TCR was recovered from an adult woman who had mild COVID-19 (a few samples of this study predate the infection). Cell type and time point are not known. Sequencing was done on a sample of PBMCs or a T cell subset sorted from them (not recorded which). The chain employs TRBV14 and TRBJ2-7; D is tentatively TRBD1 or TRBD2 (5 bases each). CDR3 DNA: TGTGCCAGCAGCGTGAGGGGCGCCTACGAGCAGTACTTC. It yields the protein CASSVRGAYEQYF.